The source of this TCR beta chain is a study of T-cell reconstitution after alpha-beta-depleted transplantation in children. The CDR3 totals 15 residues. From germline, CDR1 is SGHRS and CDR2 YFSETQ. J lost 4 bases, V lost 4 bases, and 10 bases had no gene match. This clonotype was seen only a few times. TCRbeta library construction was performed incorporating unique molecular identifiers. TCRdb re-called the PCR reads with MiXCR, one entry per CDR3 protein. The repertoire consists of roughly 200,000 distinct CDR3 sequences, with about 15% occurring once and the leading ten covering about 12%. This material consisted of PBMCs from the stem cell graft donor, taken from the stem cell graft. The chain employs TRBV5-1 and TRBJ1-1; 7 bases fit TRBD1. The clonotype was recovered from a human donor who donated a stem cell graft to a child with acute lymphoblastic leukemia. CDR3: CASSVRQGGGTEAFF. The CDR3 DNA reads TGCGCCAGCAGCGTACGACAGGGCGGTGGCACTGAAGCTTTCTTT.